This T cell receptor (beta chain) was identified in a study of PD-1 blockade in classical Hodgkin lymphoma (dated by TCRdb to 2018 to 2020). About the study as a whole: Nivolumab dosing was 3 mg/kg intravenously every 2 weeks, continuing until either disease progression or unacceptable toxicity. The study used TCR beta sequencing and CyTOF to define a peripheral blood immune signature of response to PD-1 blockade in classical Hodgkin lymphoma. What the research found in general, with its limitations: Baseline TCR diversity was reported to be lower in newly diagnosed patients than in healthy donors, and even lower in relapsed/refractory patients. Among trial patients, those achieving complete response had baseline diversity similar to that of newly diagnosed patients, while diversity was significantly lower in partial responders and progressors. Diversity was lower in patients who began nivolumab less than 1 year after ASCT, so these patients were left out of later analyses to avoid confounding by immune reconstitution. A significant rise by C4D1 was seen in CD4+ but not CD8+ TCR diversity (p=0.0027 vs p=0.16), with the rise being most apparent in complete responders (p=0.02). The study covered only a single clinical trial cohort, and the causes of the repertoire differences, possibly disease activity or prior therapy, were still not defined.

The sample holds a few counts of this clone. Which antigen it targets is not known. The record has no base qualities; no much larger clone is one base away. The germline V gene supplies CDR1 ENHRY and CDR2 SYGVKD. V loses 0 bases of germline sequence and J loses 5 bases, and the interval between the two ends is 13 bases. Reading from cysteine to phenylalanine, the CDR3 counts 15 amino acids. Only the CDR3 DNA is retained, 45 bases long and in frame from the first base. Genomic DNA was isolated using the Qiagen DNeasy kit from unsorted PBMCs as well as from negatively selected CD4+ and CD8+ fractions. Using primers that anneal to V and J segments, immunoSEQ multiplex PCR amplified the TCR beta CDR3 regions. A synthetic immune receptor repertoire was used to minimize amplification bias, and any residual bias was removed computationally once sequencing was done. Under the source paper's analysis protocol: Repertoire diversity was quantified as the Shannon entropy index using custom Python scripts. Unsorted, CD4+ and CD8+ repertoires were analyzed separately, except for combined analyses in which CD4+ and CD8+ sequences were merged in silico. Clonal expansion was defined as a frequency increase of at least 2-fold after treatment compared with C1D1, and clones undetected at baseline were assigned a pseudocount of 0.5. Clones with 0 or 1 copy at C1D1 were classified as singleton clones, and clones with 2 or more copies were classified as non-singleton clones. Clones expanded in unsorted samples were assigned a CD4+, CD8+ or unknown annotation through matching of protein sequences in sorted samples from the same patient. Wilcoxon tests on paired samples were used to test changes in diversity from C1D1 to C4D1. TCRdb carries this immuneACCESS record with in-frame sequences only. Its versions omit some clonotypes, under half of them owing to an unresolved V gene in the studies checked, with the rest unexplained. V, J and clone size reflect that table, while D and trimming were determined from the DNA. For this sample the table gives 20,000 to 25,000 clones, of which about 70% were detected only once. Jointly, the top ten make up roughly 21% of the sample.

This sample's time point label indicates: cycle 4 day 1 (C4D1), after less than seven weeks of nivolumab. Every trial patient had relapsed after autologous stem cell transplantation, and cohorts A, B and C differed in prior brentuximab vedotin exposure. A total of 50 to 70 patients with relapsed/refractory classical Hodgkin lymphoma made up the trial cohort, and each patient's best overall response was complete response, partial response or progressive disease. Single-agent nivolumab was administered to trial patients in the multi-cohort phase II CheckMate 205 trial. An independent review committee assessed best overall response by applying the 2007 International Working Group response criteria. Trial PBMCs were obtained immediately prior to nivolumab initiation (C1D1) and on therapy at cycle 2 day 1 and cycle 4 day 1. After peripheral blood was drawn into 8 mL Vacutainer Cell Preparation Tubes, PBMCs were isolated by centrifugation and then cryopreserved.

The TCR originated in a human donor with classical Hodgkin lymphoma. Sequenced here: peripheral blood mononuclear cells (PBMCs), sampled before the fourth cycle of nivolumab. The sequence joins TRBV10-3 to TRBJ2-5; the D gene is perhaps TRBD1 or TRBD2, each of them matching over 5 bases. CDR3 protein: CAISESLTGRETQYF. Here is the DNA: TGTGCCATCAGTGAGTCCCTGACGGGGCGGGAGACCCAGTACTTC.